One and the same sample provided the 8 T cell receptor beta chains below, sequenced in a study of cytomegalovirus exposure and HLA in healthy donors. The PCR used 60 Vbeta and 13 Jbeta primers. Here immunoSEQ multiplex PCR was the method, and the copy in TCRdb shows in-frame clones only, minus some. The sample contains some 110,000 clones, about 80% of which appear only once. Sequencing used PBMCs. All receptors derive from a man aged 45-65 years in good health and CMV-seropositive.

The chain employs TRBV7-2 and TRBJ1-1, with D unclear. Germline values: CDR1 SGHTA, CDR2 FQGNSA. The CDR3 sequence is 13 residues long. With 5 bases removed from V and 3 bases from J, the gap between germline ends came to 10 bases. The CDR3 loop reads CASSSGMDTEAFF. CDR3 DNA sequence: TGTGCCAGCAGCAGCGGGATGGACACTGAAGCTTTCTTT.

The CDR3 sequence: CASTGTSQETQYF. CDR3 DNA: TGTGCCAGCACCGGGACTAGCCAGGAGACCCAGTACTTC. V usage is TRBV2 and J usage is TRBJ2-5; 9 bases fit TRBD2. This CDR3 comprises 13 residues. Trimming removed 7 bases from V and 5 bases from J; junction bases left unmatched: 5. Germline loops: CDR1 SNHLY, CDR2 FYNNEI. Full variable domain (outside the CDR3, taken from reference TRBV2 and TRBJ2-5): EPEVTQTPSHQVTQMGQEVILRCVPISNHLYFYWYRQILGQKVEFLVSFYNNEISEKSEIFDDQFSVERPDGSNFTLKIRSTKLEDSAMYFCASTGTSQETQYFGPGTRLLVL.

The chain joins TRBV28 to TRBJ1-6, with D maybe TRBD1 (5 bases). The CDR3 loop spans 13 amino acids. CDR1 is MDHEN and CDR2 is SYDVKM in the germline V gene. V lost 3 bases and J 7 bases, leaving 7 bases between the germline ends. The CDR3 loop reads CASSLGLNSPLHF. The CDR3 nucleotides read TGTGCCAGCAGTTTGGGGCTGAATTCACCCCTCCACTTT. Together with reference TRBV28 and TRBJ1-6, the CDR3 gives the full variable domain: DVKVTQSSRYLVKRTGEKVFLECVQDMDHENMFWYRQDPGLGLRLIYFSYDVKMKEKGDIPEGYSVSREKKERFSLILESASTNQTSMYLCASSLGLNSPLHFGNGTRLTVT.

The V gene is TRBV2, the J gene TRBJ2-1; 8 bases line up with TRBD2. The CDR3 is 15 amino acids. The trim removed 4 bases at V and 2 bases at J, leaving 4 bases unmatched. CDR1 and CDR2 (germline): SNHLY, FYNNEI. CDR3 amino acids: CASSAGGSPYNEQFF. The CDR3 DNA is TGTGCCAGCAGTGCGGGGGGGAGTCCCTACAATGAGCAGTTCTTC.

As to this clone: Other DNA sequences in the same sample also yield this CDR3. V usage is TRBV15 and J usage is TRBJ1-2, with D possibly being TRBD1 (6 bases). Germline values: CDR1 LNHNV, CDR2 YYDKDF (reference sequence). The CDR3 sequence is 16 residues long. V gave up 0 bases and J gave up 4 bases, with 15 bases separating them. The CDR3 reads CATSRDSRGEVYGYTF. The DNA for the CDR3 is TGTGCCACCAGCAGAGATTCCAGGGGAGAGGTCTATGGCTACACCTTC.

The chain has TRBV7-2 and TRBJ1-1; D remains unclear. Germline V gene data show CDR1 as SGHTA and CDR2 as FQGNSA. The length of the CDR3 is 15 residues. V dropped 3 bases and J dropped 0 bases, with 11 bases sitting between them. Here the CDR3 reads CASSFAGVLNTEAFF. The CDR3 nucleotides are TGTGCCAGCAGCTTCGCAGGCGTCCTGAACACTGAAGCTTTCTTT.

V gene TRBV12-5 combines with J gene TRBJ1-1, with 9 nucleotides matching TRBD1. Germline V gene data show CDR1 as LGHNT and CDR2 as FRNRAP. The CDR3 totals 13 residues. Unmatched junction bases numbered 6, after V lost 6 bases and J lost 7 bases. CDR3 DNA: TGTGCTAGTGGCCGGACAGGGGACCATGAAGCTTTCTTT. This gives the protein CASGRTGDHEAFF.

The V call is TRBV10-3, the J call TRBJ1-1; D unresolved. Germline CDR1 reads ENHRY; CDR2 reads SYGVKD. There are 13 residues in the CDR3. Trimming pared 11 bases from V and 1 base from J, leaving 14 bases between. The DNA of the CDR3 is TGTGCCTCGTGGAGCGCGACGAACACTGAAGCTTTCTTT. Translated: CASWSATNTEAFF.